This is a list of T cell receptor beta chains from one sample in a study of shared clonotypes between healthy human individuals. TCRdb's table, derived via immunoSEQ multiplex PCR, lists solely in-frame clones and lacks some. The table records around 990,000 clones, around 77% of them present only once. The sample consisted of memory CD4+ T cells from PBMCs. The source is a man between 18 and 35 years old in good health. Some clones in this sample may be carry-over from other donors' samples. Both conserved end residues are trimmed from each CDR3. Rows give clone size only sometimes, using once, few, many, or a class for an expanded clone.

J gene: TRBJ1-5; V gene: TRBV6-1; clone size: .; CDR3 protein: ASSEESKRPQH
J gene: TRBJ2-7; V gene: TRBV6-1; clone size: .; CDR3 protein: ASRDSGLHEQY
J gene: TRBJ2-2; V gene: TRBV11-2; clone size: .; CDR3 protein: ASRRQAGERIGELF
J gene: TRBJ1-4; V gene: TRBV13; clone size: many; CDR3 protein: ASSSRQASINEKLF
J gene: TRBJ2-3; V gene: TRBV10-3; clone size: once; CDR3 protein: AISWSGYTDTQY
J gene: TRBJ2-5; V gene: TRBV13; clone size: .; CDR3 protein: ASMGGTEIKETQY
J gene: TRBJ2-5; V gene: TRBV18; clone size: .; CDR3 protein: ASSRVEGSYQETQY
J gene: TRBJ2-5; V gene: TRBV7-3; clone size: once; CDR3 protein: ASSQRGQHEGETQY
J gene: TRBJ2-2; V gene: TRBV7-3; clone size: .; CDR3 protein: ASSYQTGANTGELF
J gene: TRBJ2-5; V gene: TRBV28; clone size: .; CDR3 protein: ASSLGLAGGPRRETQY
J gene: TRBJ2-2; V gene: TRBV5-4; clone size: .; CDR3 protein: ASSLEPQTGELF
J gene: TRBJ2-6; V gene: TRBV7-2; clone size: .; CDR3 protein: ASSLEVSGANVLT
J gene: TRBJ2-1; V gene: TRBV13; clone size: few; CDR3 protein: ASSLRSMWNEQF